This T cell receptor (beta chain) appears in the sequencing data of a study of T-cell memory formation after mild COVID-19. Study-level points and caveats: The appearance of some responding clones in pre-infection memory suggested that cross-reactive memory joined.

The V and J ends lost 2 bases and 1 base respectively, with 8 bases between them. CDR3 size: 14 residues. Looked up from germline, CDR1 is MNHEY and CDR2 is SVGAGI. TCRdb passed the 5' RACE reads through MiXCR, listing each CDR3 protein once. The sample holds fewer than 400,000 distinct CDR3 sequences; 10% to 15% are singletons and the top ten take about 20%. A note on this clonotype: The antigen remains undetermined.

The sequence derives from a man aged 18 to 29 who had mild COVID-19 (a few samples of this study predate the infection). Cell type and time point are not known. The genes are TRBV6-5 and TRBJ1-1, with no clear D. Sequencing was done on a sample of PBMCs or a T cell subset sorted from them (not recorded which). DNA of the CDR3: TGTGCCAGCAGTTACCTGCGGAAGAACACTGAAGCTTTCTTT. Amino acid sequence: CASSYLRKNTEAFF.